This T cell receptor (beta chain) emerged from a study of blood T cell repertoires in COVID-19. About the research overall: Researchers got acute and convalescent COVID-19 samples from the United States, Italy and Spain. From T cells, B-cell-depleted T cells, or PBMCs came the material, which was cDNA or gDNA.

V lost 0 bases and J lost 6, with 8 bases in between. Germline values: CDR1 MNHEY, CDR2 SVGAGI. The length of the CDR3 is 13 residues. In the study's own analysis: Scientists estimated how many nucleated cells there were by amplifying reference gene primers. Sequenced by immunoSEQ multiplex PCR; TCRdb stores in-frame clones only, minus some. That table is the source of V, J and clone size, and D and trimming were worked out from the DNA. The data hold roughly 430,000 clones, with 88% observed a single time. Cohort allocation depended upon clinical history that participants reported. This receptor was identified in a woman aged 40 to 50 with acute COVID-19. The specimen sequenced was PBMCs or T cells enriched from blood (not recorded which). The V gene is TRBV6-5, the J gene TRBJ1-2; D remains unclear. CDR3 bases: TGTGCCAGCAGTTACTCCTCAACGGATGGCTACACCTTC. Protein product: CASSYSSTDGYTF.